This is a list of T cell receptor beta chains from one sample in a study of blood T cell repertoires in COVID-19. Profiled with immunoSEQ multiplex PCR; TCRdb holds only in-frame clones, not every one. The table shows 150,000 to 180,000 clones, with about 90% occurring only once. The specimen sequenced was peripheral blood. These TCRs come from a man aged 45-60 years with acute or convalescent COVID-19. Each CDR3 is given without its conserved first and last residue. The order of the fields is V gene, CDR3 protein.

v_call: TRBV18
cdr3_aa: ASSPPGGRNQPQH

v_call: TRBV18
cdr3_aa: ASSPRQDPNYGYT

v_call: TRBV30
cdr3_aa: AWSLGGGDTQY

v_call: TRBV28
cdr3_aa: ASSRTGGLQPQH

v_call: TRBV20-1
cdr3_aa: SASRQRDTNYGYT

v_call: TRBV27
cdr3_aa: ASSSAGVMDTQY

v_call: TRBV5-1
cdr3_aa: ASSLLGASGELF

v_call: TRBV29-1
cdr3_aa: SVPVRDGSYNEQF

v_call: TRBV19
cdr3_aa: ASSLTRYTKTVNYGYT

v_call: TRBV7-2
cdr3_aa: ASGFSPGLSYEQY

v_call: TRBV18
cdr3_aa: ASSPQTGTGNIQY

v_call: TRBV5-5
cdr3_aa: ASSPDSFPGNTIY

v_call: TRBV10-3
cdr3_aa: AISEGVRAF

v_call: TRBV6-6
cdr3_aa: ASSPGLVGEQF

v_call: TRBV27
cdr3_aa: ASSFGLNNSPLH

v_call: TRBV4-2
cdr3_aa: ASSQETSGQETQY

v_call: TRBV24-1
cdr3_aa: ATSDRQWTGNTGELF

v_call: TRBV2
cdr3_aa: ASVLAAYNEQF

v_call: TRBV5-4
cdr3_aa: ASSSGQLRTYNEQF

v_call: TRBV28
cdr3_aa: ASSLLAGGGLETQY

v_call: TRBV11-2
cdr3_aa: ASSLVLRTGELF

v_call: TRBV27
cdr3_aa: ASSKPLRGEEKQF

v_call: TRBV19
cdr3_aa: ASSIPGFGDTQY

v_call: TRBV6-5
cdr3_aa: ASSGGSTYEQY

v_call: TRBV7-2
cdr3_aa: ASRFLGSGVTQY

v_call: TRBV3-1/TRBV3-2
cdr3_aa: ASKETGSGSYEQY

v_call: TRBV5-1
cdr3_aa: ASSPGQGNQPQH

v_call: TRBV9
cdr3_aa: ASSPRQQETQY

v_call: TRBV7-9
cdr3_aa: ASSLGPAAPLH

v_call: TRBV25-1
cdr3_aa: ASSDLGTGSGNTIY

v_call: TRBV3-1/TRBV3-2
cdr3_aa: ASSQDTGGNQPQH

v_call: TRBV5-1
cdr3_aa: ASSGPGQGVMGFEQY

v_call: TRBV6-6
cdr3_aa: ASCGGPTGELF

v_call: TRBV20-1
cdr3_aa: SAGARVQGSPLH

v_call: TRBV10-1
cdr3_aa: ASSSGQGFGYT

v_call: TRBV5-1
cdr3_aa: ASSLEWAGGRTEAF

v_call: TRBV7-8
cdr3_aa: ASSLAEYNEQF

v_call: TRBV10-3
cdr3_aa: AISDSGTENTNEQF

v_call: TRBV29-1
cdr3_aa: SVEKDRVLF

v_call: TRBV21-1
cdr3_aa: ASSKALPGHPNSPLH

v_call: TRBV9
cdr3_aa: ASSSRQGGTEAF

v_call: TRBV19
cdr3_aa: ASKPSPGEGEQY

v_call: TRBV10-3
cdr3_aa: AIRMGQGGTEQF

v_call: TRBV4-1
cdr3_aa: ASSFQLDSEQY

v_call: TRBV25-1
cdr3_aa: APEGFRKNYGYT

v_call: TRBV6-1
cdr3_aa: ASSEVPGSNTEAF

v_call: TRBV7-9
cdr3_aa: ASSLTYTDTQY

v_call: TRBV19
cdr3_aa: ASSRRDTGELF

v_call: TRBV7-2
cdr3_aa: ASSIRQGANAGELF

v_call: TRBV21-1
cdr3_aa: ASSKLASGRFIAYNEQF

v_call: TRBV10-3
cdr3_aa: ATGDNSNQPQH

v_call: TRBV5-1
cdr3_aa: ASSLIAGGSYEQY

v_call: TRBV5-5
cdr3_aa: ASSLAGYGNTEAF

v_call: TRBV28
cdr3_aa: ASTRRRDNEQF

v_call: TRBV11-3
cdr3_aa: ASSPRVGSGSYEQF

v_call: TRBV4-2
cdr3_aa: ASSQGQGANSPLH